Following are 15 T cell receptor beta chains from one sample sequenced in a study of regulatory T cells in long-lasting Graves disease. Specified time point: newly diagnosed GD, antithyroid drugs for less than 3 months. Scientists built the TCR library using RNA that was extracted from PBMCs. Investigators prepared the TCR beta libraries by applying iRepertoire HTBI primers and Arm-PCR of CDR3 regions. TCRdb itself ran the multiplex PCR reads through MiXCR, one entry per CDR3 protein. The repertoire holds about 310,000 distinct CDR3 sequences, with 15% to 20% as singletons. The source material was peripheral blood mononuclear cells (PBMCs), sampled at new diagnosis, from a patient treated with antithyroid drugs. These TCRs come from a female donor with Graves disease.

This clonotype was seen repeatedly, ten times or more. The chain combines TRBV2 with TRBJ1-2; D not resolved. V was shortened by 8 bases and J by 4 bases, with 23 bases between the two germline ends. CDR3 length equals 16 residues. CDR1 is SNHLY, CDR2 FYNNEI, per germline. The CDR3 reads CASAQEVAVISYGYTF. The CDR3 nucleotides are TGTGCCAGCGCTCAGGAGGTTGCAGTTATTTCCTATGGCTACACCTTC. Full variable domain (outside the CDR3, taken from reference TRBV2 and TRBJ1-2): EPEVTQTPSHQVTQMGQEVILRCVPISNHLYFYWYRQILGQKVEFLVSFYNNEISEKSEIFDDQFSVERPDGSNFTLKIRSTKLEDSAMYFCASAQEVAVISYGYTFGSGTRLTVV.

Ten or more counts support this clonotype. The chain recombines TRBV24-1 with TRBJ1-1, with 9 nucleotides matching TRBD1. Per the germline V gene, CDR1 is KGHDR and CDR2 is SFDVKD. The CDR3 sequence is 14 residues long. V was pared by 7 bases and J by 2 bases, with 4 bases of the junction left unmatched. The CDR3 is CATRQTGGNTEAFF. CDR3 nucleotides: TGTGCCACCAGGCAGACAGGGGGAAACACTGAAGCTTTCTTT.

Worth noting for this clonotype: One base separates it from a far larger clone, so it is likely a read error. This chain joins TRBV6-2 or TRBV6-3 and TRBJ2-3; weak D call: TRBD1 (6 bases). The V gene's germline CDR1 is MNHEY and CDR2 SVGEGT. This CDR3 spans 14 amino acids. Here the CDR3 reads CASSWNRDTDTRYF. The CDR3 region has the DNA TGTGCCAGCAGTTGGAACAGGGACACAGATACGCGGTATTTT.

This clonotype showed up many times. V and J are TRBV10-2 and TRBJ2-3; perhaps TRBD2 as D (6 bases). Trimming removed 0 bases at V and 4 bases at J, with 8 bases between. Germline V lookup: CDR1 WSHSY, CDR2 SAAADI. The CDR3 extends over 14 amino acids. CDR3 residues: CASSESGGSDTQYF. The CDR3 DNA reads TGCGCCAGCAGTGAGTCTGGGGGGTCAGATACGCAGTATTTT.

The chain couples TRBV12-3 or TRBV12-4 to TRBJ1-5, with 8 bases matching TRBD1. Trimming at V came to 6 bases and at J to 1 base, leaving 5 bases not matched to a gene. The CDR3 has 15 amino acids. The CDR3 nucleotides are TGTGCCAGCAGCCCTCAGGGGGCGAGCAATCAGCCCCAGCATTTT. The encoded protein is CASSPQGASNQPQHF.

This clonotype has a handful of counts. The rearrangement joins TRBV18 to TRBJ2-5, with 9 nucleotides matching TRBD1. The CDR3 length is 16 residues. After removal of 3 bases from V and 2 bases from J, the junction contained 7 bases not matched to a gene. Germline V gene data show CDR1 as KGHSH and CDR2 as LQKENI. The CDR3 region has the DNA TGTGCCAGCTCACCGGACAGGGGTCGGGGTCAAGAGACCCAGTACTTC. Translation: CASSPDRGRGQETQYF.

In this sample, this clonotype turned up a few times. The gene calls are TRBV7-2 and TRBJ2-3, with D possibly matching TRBD1 (5 bases). The CDR3 has 16 amino acids. Trimming left V 1 base short and J 6 bases short, with 17 bases between. Germline values: CDR1 SGHTA, CDR2 FQGNSA. This CDR3 reads CASSLDDRTTPDTQYF. The CDR3 region has the DNA TGTGCCAGCAGCTTAGACGACAGAACAACCCCCGATACGCAGTATTTT.

Here the CDR3 DNA reads TGCAGCGTTGTTCGTGGCCCCTTATCGGTAAAACTGTTTTTT. Translating it yields CSVVRGPLSVKLFF. The chain has TRBV29-1 and TRBJ1-4; D not resolved. The CDR3 runs to 14 residues. Deletions cut 4 bases from V and 10 bases from J, with 19 bases between. Looked up from germline, CDR1 is SQVTM and CDR2 is ANQGSEA.

This clonotype was picked up a small number of times. V usage is TRBV20-1 and J usage is TRBJ1-5; no clear D. This CDR3 has 14 residues. The V and J ends lost 0 bases and 3 bases respectively, with 9 bases between them. Germline assignment: CDR1 DFQATT and CDR2 SNEGSKA (reference sequence). Here the CDR3 reads CSARDKGTNQPQHF. In nucleotides, the CDR3 is TGCAGTGCTAGAGATAAGGGTACCAATCAGCCCCAGCATTTT.

This clonotype has at least ten counts. At one of its ends the junction is not consistent with the germline gene, which may arise from a read error. J is TRBJ2-3 and V is TRBV11-2; D gene uncertain. This CDR3 contains 14 residues. Germline V CDR1 and CDR2: SGHAT, FQNNGV. Here the CDR3 reads CASSLISSTDTQYF. DNA of the CDR3: TGTGCCAGCAGCCTAATATCCAGCACGGATACGCAGTATTTT.

The chain is built from TRBV19 and TRBJ1-2, with D unresolved. Per the germline V gene, CDR1 is LNHDA and CDR2 is SQIVND (reference sequence). The CDR3 is 14 residues long. Trimming left V 3 bases short and J 7 bases short, with 15 bases between. The CDR3 spells CASSIERDRIGYTF. DNA for the CDR3: TGTGCCAGTAGTATCGAAAGAGATAGAATTGGCTACACCTTC.

The chain couples TRBV7-2 to TRBJ2-5; 8 nucleotides line up with TRBD2. Germline V gene lookup returns CDR1 SGHTA and CDR2 FQGNSA. The CDR3 has 16 residues. Losses at the gene ends were 5 bases for V and 4 bases for J; bases not matched to a gene: 12. The CDR3 loop is CASSPDLAGGGETQYF. CDR3 sequence (DNA): TGTGCCAGCAGCCCAGACTTGGCGGGAGGCGGAGAGACCCAGTACTTC.

V usage is TRBV28 and J usage is TRBJ1-4, with TRBD1 matching 7 bases. The junction had 7 bases not matched to a gene; V was cut back by 6 bases and J by 3 bases. Germline V CDR1 and CDR2: MDHEN, SYDVKM. The CDR3 has 15 residues. The CDR3 DNA sequence: TGTGCCAGCAGAAACGACAGGGAGCCTAATGAAAAACTGTTTTTT. It translates to CASRNDREPNEKLFF.

DNA of the CDR3: TGCGCCAGCACGGGATGGAGGGCTCATTCCGACCGAGAGACCCAGTACTTC. Protein: CASTGWRAHSDRETQYF. The J gene is TRBJ2-5, the V gene TRBV5-1; weak D call: TRBD2 (6 bases). V lost 6 bases, J lost 4 bases, and 25 bases lay in between. This CDR3 comprises 17 residues. Germline CDR1 is SGHRS and CDR2 is YFSETQ.

The gene calls are TRBV7-9 and TRBJ2-7; 8 bases line up with TRBD2. The CDR3 spans 19 residues. Germline CDR1 reads SEHNR; CDR2 reads FQNEAQ (reference sequence). J lost 2 bases, V lost 4 bases, and 19 bases had no gene match. The DNA of the CDR3 is TGTGCCAGCAGCTCCCCCTCCAGGCTGGGAGCGGGAGAAGCCTACGAGCAGTACTTC. Translated: CASSSPSRLGAGEAYEQYF.